The present entry profiles one T cell receptor (beta chain) with its context. The junction departs from germline at one end; a sequencing error may be responsible. This specimen comes from a study of shared clonotypes between healthy human individuals. The germline V gene encodes CDR1 SSHAT and CDR2 FNYEAQ (reference sequence). This CDR3 is 13 amino acids long. Positive CCR7 selection of CD45RO-negative cells yielded the naive CD8 cells, and terminally differentiated effector memory CD45RA+ cells were excluded. The table came from immunoSEQ multiplex PCR; TCRdb's copy has only in-frame clones and leaves some out. The table includes 1.5 million to 2.5 million clones, approximately 95% detected once.

The specimen sequenced was naive CD8+ T cells sorted from blood. The TCR was taken from a man aged 18 to 29 in good health. The chain employs TRBV7-7 and TRBJ2-1; 7 bases agree with TRBD1. This CDR3 reads CASSATGVNEQFF. The DNA for the CDR3 is TGTGCTAGCAGCGCAACAGGGGTGAATGAGCAGTTCTTC.